This TCR beta chain was identified during a study of OX40 agonist ivuxolimab in advanced cancers. Study details: Patients were given ivuxolimab, an antibody that agonizes OX40 (CD134).

People who had autoimmune disease history or systemic immunosuppression were excluded. Germline assignment: CDR1 MGHRA and CDR2 YSYEKL. This CDR3 contains 17 residues. V lost 0 bases and J 4 bases, leaving 18 bases between the germline ends. Some clones are missing from TCRdb's copy, which holds only in-frame ones; the method was immunoSEQ multiplex PCR. The data hold some 50,000 clones, with about 79% observed a single time. Worth noting for this clone: Antigen specificity is unknown.

Overall study findings and caveats: On average, CD8+ T cells had more expanded clones than CD4+.

This chain links TRBV4-1 with TRBJ1-1; D is uncertain. Here the sequenced sample was CD4+ or CD8+ T cells sorted from blood, taken in a trial of the OX40 agonist ivuxolimab. The sequence came from an adult with an advanced solid tumor such as melanoma, head and neck, liver or kidney cancer. CDR3 loop: CASSQDAPPVAGTEAFF. In DNA form, the CDR3 reads TGCGCCAGCAGCCAAGATGCCCCCCCCGTGGCGGGCACTGAAGCTTTCTTT.